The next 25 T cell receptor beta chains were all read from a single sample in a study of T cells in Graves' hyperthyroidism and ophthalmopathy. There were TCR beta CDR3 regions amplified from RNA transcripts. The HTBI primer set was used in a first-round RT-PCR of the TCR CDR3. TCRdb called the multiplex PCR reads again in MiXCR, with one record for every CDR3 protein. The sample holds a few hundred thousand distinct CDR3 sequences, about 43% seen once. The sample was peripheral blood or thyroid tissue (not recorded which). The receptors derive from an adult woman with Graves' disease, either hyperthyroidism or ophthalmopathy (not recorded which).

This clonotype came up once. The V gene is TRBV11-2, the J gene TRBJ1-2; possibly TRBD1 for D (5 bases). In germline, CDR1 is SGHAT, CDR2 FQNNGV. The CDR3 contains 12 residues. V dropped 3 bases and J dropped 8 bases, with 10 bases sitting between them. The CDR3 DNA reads TGTGCCAGCAGCTTCGACAGATCCGGCTACACCTTC. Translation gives CASSFDRSGYTF.

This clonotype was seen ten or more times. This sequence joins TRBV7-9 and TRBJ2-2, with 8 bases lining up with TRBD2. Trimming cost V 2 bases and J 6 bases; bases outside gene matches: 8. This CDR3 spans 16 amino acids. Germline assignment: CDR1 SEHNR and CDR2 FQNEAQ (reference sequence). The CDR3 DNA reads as TGTGCCAGCAGCTTACCAAGTCCCGGGAGGGCCGGGGAGCTGTTTTTT. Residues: CASSLPSPGRAGELFF.

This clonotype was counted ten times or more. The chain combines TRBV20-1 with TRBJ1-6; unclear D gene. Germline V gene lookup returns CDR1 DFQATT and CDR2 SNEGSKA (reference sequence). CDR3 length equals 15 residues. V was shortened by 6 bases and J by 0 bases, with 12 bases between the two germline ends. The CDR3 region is CSADPGSSYNSPLHF. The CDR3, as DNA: TGCAGTGCCGACCCGGGGAGCTCCTATAATTCACCCCTCCACTTT.

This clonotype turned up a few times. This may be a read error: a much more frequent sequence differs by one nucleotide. The CDR3 loop is CSATPGLRSYGYTF. In nucleotides, the CDR3 is TGCAGTGCTACTCCAGGGCTTCGAAGCTATGGCTACACCTTC. The chain carries TRBV20-1 and TRBJ1-2, with D perhaps TRBD1 (5 bases). The CDR3 runs to 14 residues. With 4 bases removed from V and 4 bases from J, the gap between germline ends came to 16 bases. The germline V gene encodes CDR1 DFQATT and CDR2 SNEGSKA (reference sequence).

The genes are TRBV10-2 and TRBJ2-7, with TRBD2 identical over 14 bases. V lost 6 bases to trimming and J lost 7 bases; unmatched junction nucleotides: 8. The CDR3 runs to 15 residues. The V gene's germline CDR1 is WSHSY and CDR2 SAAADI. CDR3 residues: CASRTSGRADGEQYF. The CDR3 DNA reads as TGCGCCAGCAGGACTAGCGGGAGGGCGGACGGGGAGCAGTACTTC.

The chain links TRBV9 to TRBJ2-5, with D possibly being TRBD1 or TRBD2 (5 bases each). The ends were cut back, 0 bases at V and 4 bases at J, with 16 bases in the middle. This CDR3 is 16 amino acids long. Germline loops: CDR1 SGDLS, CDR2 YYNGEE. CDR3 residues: CASSVEDGASGETQYF. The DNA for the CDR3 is TGTGCCAGCAGCGTAGAAGACGGGGCGTCAGGAGAGACCCAGTACTTC.

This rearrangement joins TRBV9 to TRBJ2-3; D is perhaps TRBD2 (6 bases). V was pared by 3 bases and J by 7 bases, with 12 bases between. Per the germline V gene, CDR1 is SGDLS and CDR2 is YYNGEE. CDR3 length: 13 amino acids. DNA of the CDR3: TGTGCCAGCAGCGGATCCCGGGAGCATACGCAGTATTTT. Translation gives CASSGSREHTQYF.

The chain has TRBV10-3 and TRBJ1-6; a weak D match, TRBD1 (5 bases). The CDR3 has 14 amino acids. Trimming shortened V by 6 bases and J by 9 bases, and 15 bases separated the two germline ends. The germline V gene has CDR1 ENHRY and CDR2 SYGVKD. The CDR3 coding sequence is TGTGCCATCAGCAGAACGCCAGGGAGTTCACCCCTCCACTTT. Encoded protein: CAISRTPGSSPLHF.

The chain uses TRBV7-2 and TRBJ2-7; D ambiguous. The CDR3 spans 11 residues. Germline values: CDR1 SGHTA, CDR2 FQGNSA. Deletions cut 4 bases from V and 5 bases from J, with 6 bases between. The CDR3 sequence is CASSSVHEQYF. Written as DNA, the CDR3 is TGTGCCAGCAGCTCTGTGCACGAGCAGTACTTC.

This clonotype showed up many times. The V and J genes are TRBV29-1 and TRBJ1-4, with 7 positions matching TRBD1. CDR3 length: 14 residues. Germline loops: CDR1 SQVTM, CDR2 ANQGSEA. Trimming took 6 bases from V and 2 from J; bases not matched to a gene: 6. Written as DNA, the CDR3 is TGCAGCGTCGGAAAGACAGGGACTAATGAAAAACTGTTTTTT. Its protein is CSVGKTGTNEKLFF.

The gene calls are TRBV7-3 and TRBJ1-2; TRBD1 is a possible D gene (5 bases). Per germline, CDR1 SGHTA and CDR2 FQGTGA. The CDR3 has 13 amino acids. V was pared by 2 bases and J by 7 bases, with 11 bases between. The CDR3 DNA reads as TGTGCCAGCAGCTTACAGGGTGCGAGTGGCTACACCTTC. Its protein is CASSLQGASGYTF.

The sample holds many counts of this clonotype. The CDR3 region is CASRGTRGPYGYTF. The DNA for the CDR3 is TGTGCCAGCAGGGGGACCAGGGGGCCGTATGGCTACACCTTC. The V gene is TRBV6-6, the J gene TRBJ1-2, with 8 bases lining up with TRBD1. Looked up from germline, CDR1 is MNHNY and CDR2 is SVGAGI (reference sequence). The CDR3 has 14 residues. V dropped 6 bases and J dropped 5; count of bases not matched to a gene: 8.

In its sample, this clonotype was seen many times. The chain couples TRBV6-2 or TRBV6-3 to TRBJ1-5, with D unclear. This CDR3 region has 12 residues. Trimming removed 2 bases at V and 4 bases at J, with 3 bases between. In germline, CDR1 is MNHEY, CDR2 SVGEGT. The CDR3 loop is CASSYRNQPQHF. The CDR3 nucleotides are TGTGCCAGCAGTTACCGGAATCAGCCCCAGCATTTT.

CDR3 loop: CASSRTDRGYGYTF. The CDR3 nucleotides are TGTGCCAGCAGCCGGACCGACAGGGGTTATGGCTACACCTTC. The V and J genes are TRBV7-2 and TRBJ1-2; TRBD1 agrees at 8 bases. The CDR3 contains 14 residues. The germline gives CDR1 SGHTA, CDR2 FQGNSA. Trimming at V came to 5 bases and at J to 5 bases, leaving 7 bases not matched to a gene.

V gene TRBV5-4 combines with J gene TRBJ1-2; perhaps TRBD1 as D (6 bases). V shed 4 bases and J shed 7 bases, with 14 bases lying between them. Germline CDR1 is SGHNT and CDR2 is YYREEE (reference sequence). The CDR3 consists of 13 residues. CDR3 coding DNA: TGTGCCAGCAGCACCGACGACAGGTCTGGCTACACCTTC. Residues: CASSTDDRSGYTF.

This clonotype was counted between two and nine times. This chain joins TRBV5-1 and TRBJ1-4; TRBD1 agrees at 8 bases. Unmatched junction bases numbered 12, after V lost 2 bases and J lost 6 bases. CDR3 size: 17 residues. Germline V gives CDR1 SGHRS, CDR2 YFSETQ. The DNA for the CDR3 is TGCGCCAGCAGCTTCGGACCGGTTGGACAGGGTGATGAAAAACTGTTTTTT. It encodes CASSFGPVGQGDEKLFF.

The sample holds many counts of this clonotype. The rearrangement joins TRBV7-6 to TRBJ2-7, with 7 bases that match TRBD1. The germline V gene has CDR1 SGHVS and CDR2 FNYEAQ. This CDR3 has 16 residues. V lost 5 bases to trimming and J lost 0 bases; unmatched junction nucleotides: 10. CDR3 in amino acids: CASSLVTGSGSYEQYF. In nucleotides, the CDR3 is TGTGCCAGCAGCCTAGTGACAGGGTCAGGCTCCTACGAGCAGTACTTC.

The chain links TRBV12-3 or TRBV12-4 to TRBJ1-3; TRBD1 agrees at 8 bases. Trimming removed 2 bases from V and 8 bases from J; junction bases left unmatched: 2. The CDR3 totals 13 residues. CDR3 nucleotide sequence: TGTGCCAGCAGTTTATCAGGGGGCCACACCATATATTTT. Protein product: CASSLSGGHTIYF.

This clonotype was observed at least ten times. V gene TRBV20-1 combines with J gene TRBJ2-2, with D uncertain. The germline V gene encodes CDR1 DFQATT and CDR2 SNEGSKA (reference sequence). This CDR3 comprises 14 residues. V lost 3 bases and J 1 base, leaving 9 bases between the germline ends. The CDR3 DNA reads TGCAGTGCTAGCAGGAATTGGAACACCGGGGAGCTGTTTTTT. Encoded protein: CSASRNWNTGELFF.

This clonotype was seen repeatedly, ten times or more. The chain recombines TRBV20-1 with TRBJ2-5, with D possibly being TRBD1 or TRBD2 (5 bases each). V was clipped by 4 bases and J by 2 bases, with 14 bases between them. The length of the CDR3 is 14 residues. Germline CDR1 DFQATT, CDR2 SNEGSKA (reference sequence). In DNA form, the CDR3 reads TGCAGTGCTACCCCAGGGAGCGAACAAGAGACCCAGTACTTC. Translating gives CSATPGSEQETQYF.

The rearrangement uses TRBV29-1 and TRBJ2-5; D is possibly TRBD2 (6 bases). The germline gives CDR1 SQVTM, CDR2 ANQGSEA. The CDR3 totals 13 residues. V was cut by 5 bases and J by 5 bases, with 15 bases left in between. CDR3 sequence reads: CSVQRDFGETQYF. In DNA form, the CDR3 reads TGCAGCGTTCAGAGGGACTTTGGGGAGACCCAGTACTTC.

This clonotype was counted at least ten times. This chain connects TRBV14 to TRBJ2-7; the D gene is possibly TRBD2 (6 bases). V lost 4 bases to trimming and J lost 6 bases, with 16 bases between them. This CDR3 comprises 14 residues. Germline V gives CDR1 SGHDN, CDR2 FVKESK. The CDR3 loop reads CASSRRTIFFEQYF. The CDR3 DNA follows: TGTGCCAGCAGCCGCAGGACTATTTTCTTCGAGCAGTACTTC.

The CDR3 reads CASSVEVLTYEQYF. The DNA of the CDR3 is TGTGCCAGCAGCGTAGAGGTACTAACCTACGAGCAGTACTTC. The rearrangement joins TRBV9 to TRBJ2-7; D is ambiguous. V was pared by 0 bases and J by 2 bases, with 9 bases between. The germline V gene has CDR1 SGDLS and CDR2 YYNGEE. The CDR3 sequence is 14 residues long. Full variable domain (missing parts from reference TRBV9 and TRBJ2-7): DSGVTQTPKHLITATGQRVTLRCSPRSGDLSVYWYQQSLDQGLQFLIQYYNGEERAKGNILERFSAQQFPDLHSELNLSSLELGDSALYFCASSVEVLTYEQYFGPGTRLTVT.

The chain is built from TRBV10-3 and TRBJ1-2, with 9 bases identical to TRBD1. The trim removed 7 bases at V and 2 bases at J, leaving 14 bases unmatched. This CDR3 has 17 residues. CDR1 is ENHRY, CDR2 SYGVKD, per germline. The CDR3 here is CAITRDRANHFNYGYTF. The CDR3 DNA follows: TGTGCCATCACCCGGGACAGGGCAAACCATTTCAACTATGGCTACACCTTC.

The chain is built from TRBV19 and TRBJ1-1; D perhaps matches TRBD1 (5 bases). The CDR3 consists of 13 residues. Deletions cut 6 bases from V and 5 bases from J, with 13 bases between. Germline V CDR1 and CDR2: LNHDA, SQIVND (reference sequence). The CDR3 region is CASSPGPRTEAFF. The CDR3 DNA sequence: TGTGCCAGTAGCCCGGGACCGAGAACTGAAGCTTTCTTT.